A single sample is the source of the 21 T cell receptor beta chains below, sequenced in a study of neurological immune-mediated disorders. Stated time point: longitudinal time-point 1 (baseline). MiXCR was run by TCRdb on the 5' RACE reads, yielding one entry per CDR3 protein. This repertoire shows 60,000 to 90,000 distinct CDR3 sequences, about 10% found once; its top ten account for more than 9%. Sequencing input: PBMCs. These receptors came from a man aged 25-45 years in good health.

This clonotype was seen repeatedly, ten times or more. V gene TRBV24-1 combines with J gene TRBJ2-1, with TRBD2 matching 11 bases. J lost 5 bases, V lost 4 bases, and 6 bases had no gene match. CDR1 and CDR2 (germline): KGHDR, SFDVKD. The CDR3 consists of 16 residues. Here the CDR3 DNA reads TGTGCCACCAGTGACCCTACTAGCGGGAGACACAATGAGCAGTTCTTC. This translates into CATSDPTSGRHNEQFF.

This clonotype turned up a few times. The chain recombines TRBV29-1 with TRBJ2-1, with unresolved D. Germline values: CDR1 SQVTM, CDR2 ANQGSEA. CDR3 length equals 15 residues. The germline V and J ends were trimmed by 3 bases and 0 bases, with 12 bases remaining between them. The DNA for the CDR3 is TGCAGCGTTGAGGGCAGCCCGAGCTCCTACAATGAGCAGTTCTTC. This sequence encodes CSVEGSPSSYNEQFF.

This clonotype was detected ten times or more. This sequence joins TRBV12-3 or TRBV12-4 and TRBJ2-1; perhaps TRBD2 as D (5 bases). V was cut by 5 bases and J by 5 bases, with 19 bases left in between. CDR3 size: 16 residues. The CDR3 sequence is CASSNRESHPDNEQFF. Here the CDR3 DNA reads TGTGCCAGCAGTAACCGGGAATCCCACCCTGACAATGAGCAGTTCTTC.

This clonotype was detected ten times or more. As DNA, the CDR3 is TGTGCCAGCAGTTTAGGACGACCAAACACCCAAGAGACCCAGTACTTC. This translates into CASSLGRPNTQETQYF. V gene TRBV12-3 or TRBV12-4 combines with J gene TRBJ2-5; D uncertain. This CDR3 spans 16 amino acids. Trimming removed 1 base at V and 1 base at J, with 13 bases between.

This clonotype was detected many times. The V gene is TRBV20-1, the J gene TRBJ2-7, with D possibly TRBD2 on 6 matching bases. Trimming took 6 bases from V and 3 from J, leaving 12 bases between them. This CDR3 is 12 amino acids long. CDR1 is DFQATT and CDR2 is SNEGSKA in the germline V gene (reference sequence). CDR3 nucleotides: TGCAGTGCGTGGCGGGATTACTACGAGCAGTACTTC. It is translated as CSAWRDYYEQYF.

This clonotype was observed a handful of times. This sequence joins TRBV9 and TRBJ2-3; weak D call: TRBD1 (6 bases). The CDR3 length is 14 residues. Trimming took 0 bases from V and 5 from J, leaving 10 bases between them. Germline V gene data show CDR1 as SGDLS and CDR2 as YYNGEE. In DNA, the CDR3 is TGTGCCAGCAGCGTAGTAGGACAGAGAGATACGCAGTATTTT. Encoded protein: CASSVVGQRDTQYF.

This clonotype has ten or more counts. The CDR3 reads CASSPLQPGLAFSYEQYF. The CDR3 nucleotides read TGCGCCAGCAGTCCCCTCCAACCGGGACTAGCCTTCTCCTACGAGCAGTACTTC. J is TRBJ2-7 and V is TRBV5-1; TRBD2 matches at 9 bases. V shed 5 bases, J shed 0 bases, and the junction held 15 bases outside the gene matches. The V gene's germline CDR1 is SGHRS and CDR2 YFSETQ. The CDR3 is 18 residues long.

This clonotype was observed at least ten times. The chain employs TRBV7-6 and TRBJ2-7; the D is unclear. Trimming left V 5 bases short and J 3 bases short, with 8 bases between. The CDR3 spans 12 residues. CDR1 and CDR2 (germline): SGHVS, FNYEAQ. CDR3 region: CASSLTRYEQYF. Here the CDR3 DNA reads TGTGCCAGCAGCCTAACCCGCTACGAGCAGTACTTC. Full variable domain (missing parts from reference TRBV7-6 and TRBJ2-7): GAGVSQSPRYKVTKRGQDVALRCDPISGHVSLYWYRQALGQGPEFLTYFNYEAQQDKSGLPNDRFSAERPEGSISTLTIQRTEQRDSAMYRCASSLTRYEQYFGPGTRLTVT.

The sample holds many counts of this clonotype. CDR3: CASSQDIADTQYF. CDR3 in DNA: TGTGCCAGCAGCCAAGATATCGCAGATACGCAGTATTTT. The V gene is TRBV3-1, the J gene TRBJ2-3, with no clear D. The germline V gene has CDR1 LGHDT and CDR2 YNNKEL (reference sequence). V was cut by 0 bases and J by 4 bases, with 5 bases left in between. This CDR3 is 13 amino acids long.

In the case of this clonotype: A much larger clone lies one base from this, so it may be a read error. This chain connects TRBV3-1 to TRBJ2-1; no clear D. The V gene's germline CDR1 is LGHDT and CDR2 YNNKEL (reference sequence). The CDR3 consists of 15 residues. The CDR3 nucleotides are TGTGCCAACAGCCAAGATCAGCGAGGCTACAATGAGCAGTTCTTC. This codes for CANSQDQRGYNEQFF.

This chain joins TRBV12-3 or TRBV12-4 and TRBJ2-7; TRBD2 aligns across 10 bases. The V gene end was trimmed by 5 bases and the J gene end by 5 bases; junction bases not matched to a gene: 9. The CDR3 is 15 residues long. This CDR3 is CASSPPSGRSDEQYF. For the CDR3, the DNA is TGTGCCAGCAGTCCCCCTAGCGGGAGATCAGACGAGCAGTACTTC.

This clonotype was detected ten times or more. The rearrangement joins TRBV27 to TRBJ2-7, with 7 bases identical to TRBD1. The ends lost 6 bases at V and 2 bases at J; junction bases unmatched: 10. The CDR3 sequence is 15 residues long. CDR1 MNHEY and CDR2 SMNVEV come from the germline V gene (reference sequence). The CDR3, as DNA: TGTGCCAGCAGAAGAAACACAGGGGTAACCTACGAGCAGTACTTC. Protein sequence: CASRRNTGVTYEQYF.

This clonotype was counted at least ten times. The CDR3 DNA is TGTGCCAGTAGCGGGGGGGAGGCCGGCTATGGCTACACCTTC. This codes for CASSGGEAGYGYTF. The chain couples TRBV19 to TRBJ1-2, with TRBD1 as a possible D gene (5 bases). The germline V and J ends were trimmed by 6 bases and 4 bases, with 15 bases remaining between them. This CDR3 has 14 residues. Germline loops: CDR1 LNHDA, CDR2 SQIVND (reference sequence).

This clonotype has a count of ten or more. The CDR3 reads CASSTNRVGAIYF. CDR3 coding DNA: TGTGCCAGCAGCACAAACAGGGTGGGAGCCATATATTTT. The genes are TRBV7-2 and TRBJ1-3, with D perhaps TRBD1 (6 bases). Trimming pared 5 bases from V and 11 bases from J, leaving 16 bases between. This CDR3 is 13 amino acids long. Germline V gene lookup returns CDR1 SGHTA and CDR2 FQGNSA.

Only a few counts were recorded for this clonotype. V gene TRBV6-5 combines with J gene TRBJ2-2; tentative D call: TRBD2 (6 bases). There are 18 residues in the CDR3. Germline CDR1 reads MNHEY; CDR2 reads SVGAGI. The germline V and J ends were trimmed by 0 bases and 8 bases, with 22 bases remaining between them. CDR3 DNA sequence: TGTGCCAGCAGTTACTCGATCCCCGGACTAACGGGTAGAGGGGAGCTGTTTTTT. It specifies CASSYSIPGLTGRGELFF.

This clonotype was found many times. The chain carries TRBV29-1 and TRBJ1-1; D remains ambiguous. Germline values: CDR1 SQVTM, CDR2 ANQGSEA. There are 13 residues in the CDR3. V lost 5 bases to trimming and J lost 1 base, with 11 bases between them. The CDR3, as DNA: TGCAGCGTTCCAGTTAGGGAGAACACTGAAGCTTTCTTT. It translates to CSVPVRENTEAFF.

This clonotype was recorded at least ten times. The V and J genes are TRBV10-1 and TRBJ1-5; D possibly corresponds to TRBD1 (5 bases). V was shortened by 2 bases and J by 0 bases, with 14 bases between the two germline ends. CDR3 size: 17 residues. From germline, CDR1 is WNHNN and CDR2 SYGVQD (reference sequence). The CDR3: CASSELGGEYSNQPQHF. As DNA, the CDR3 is TGCGCCAGCAGTGAGCTCGGGGGGGAATATAGCAATCAGCCCCAGCATTTT.

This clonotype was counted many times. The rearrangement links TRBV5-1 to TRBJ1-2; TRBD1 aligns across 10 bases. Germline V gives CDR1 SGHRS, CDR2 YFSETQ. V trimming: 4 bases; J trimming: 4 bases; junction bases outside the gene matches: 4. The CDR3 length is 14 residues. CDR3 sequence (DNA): TGCGCCAGCAGCCCGTGGACAGGGGGCTATGGCTACACCTTC. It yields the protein CASSPWTGGYGYTF.

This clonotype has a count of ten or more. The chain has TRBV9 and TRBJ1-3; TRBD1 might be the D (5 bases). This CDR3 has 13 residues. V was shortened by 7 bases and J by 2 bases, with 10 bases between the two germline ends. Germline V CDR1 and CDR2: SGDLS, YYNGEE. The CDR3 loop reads CASQGVAGNTIYF. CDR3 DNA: TGTGCCAGCCAGGGAGTGGCTGGAAACACCATATATTTT. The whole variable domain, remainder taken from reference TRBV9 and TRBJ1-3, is DSGVTQTPKHLITATGQRVTLRCSPRSGDLSVYWYQQSLDQGLQFLIQYYNGEERAKGNILERFSAQQFPDLHSELNLSSLELGDSALYFCASQGVAGNTIYFGEGSWLTVV.

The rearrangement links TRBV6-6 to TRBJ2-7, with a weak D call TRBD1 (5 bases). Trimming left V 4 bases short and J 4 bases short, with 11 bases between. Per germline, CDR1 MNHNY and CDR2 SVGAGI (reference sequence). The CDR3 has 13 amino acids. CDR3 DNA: TGTGCCAGCAGTTTAAACAGGTTGTACGAGCAGTACTTC. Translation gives CASSLNRLYEQYF.

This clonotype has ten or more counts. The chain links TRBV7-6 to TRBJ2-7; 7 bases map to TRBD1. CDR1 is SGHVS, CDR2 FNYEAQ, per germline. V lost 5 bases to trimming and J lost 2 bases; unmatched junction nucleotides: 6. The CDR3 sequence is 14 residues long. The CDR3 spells CASSTNRGPYEQYF. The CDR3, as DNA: TGTGCCAGCAGCACGAACAGGGGCCCCTACGAGCAGTACTTC. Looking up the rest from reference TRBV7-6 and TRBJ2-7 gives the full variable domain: GAGVSQSPRYKVTKRGQDVALRCDPISGHVSLYWYRQALGQGPEFLTYFNYEAQQDKSGLPNDRFSAERPEGSISTLTIQRTEQRDSAMYRCASSTNRGPYEQYFGPGTRLTVT.